The T cell receptor (beta chain) under discussion was sequenced for a study of cytomegalovirus exposure and HLA in healthy donors. Study-wide background: From donors who were HLA-typed, an early data release held approximately 91 million unique TCRs.

This CDR3 spans 16 amino acids. V shed 3 bases, J shed 5 bases, and the junction held 8 bases outside the gene matches. The germline V gene encodes CDR1 SGHVT and CDR2 SQSDAQ. Regarding this clone: Its antigen remains unidentified.

Vbeta (60) and Jbeta (13) primers were used in the PCR. TCRdb's copy holds only in-frame clones and misses some; the assay was immunoSEQ multiplex PCR. The sample contains 180,000 or so clones, 65% to 80% of which appear only once. Study-wide results and limits: Certain sequence variants were highly shared and formed a cluster, and this cluster was likely a sequencing artifact.

The sequencing input was PBMCs. This TCR was recovered from a woman aged 30 to 39 in good health and CMV-seropositive. The chain carries TRBV7-4 and TRBJ1-5; TRBD1 aligns across 9 bases. The CDR3 nucleotides are TGTGCCAGCAGCTTCGATGGGACAGGGTGCGATCAGCCCCAGCATTTT. As protein: CASSFDGTGCDQPQHF.